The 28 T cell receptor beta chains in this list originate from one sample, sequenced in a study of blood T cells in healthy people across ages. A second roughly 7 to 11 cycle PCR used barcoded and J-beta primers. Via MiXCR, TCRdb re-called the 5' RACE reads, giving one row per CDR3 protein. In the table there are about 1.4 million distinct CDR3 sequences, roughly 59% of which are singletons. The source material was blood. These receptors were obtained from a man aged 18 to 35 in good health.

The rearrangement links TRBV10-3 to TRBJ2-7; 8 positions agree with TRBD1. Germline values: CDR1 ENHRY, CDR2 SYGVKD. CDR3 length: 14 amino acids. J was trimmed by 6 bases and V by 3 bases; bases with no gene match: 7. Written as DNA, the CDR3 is TGTGCCATCAGTGACGGACAGGGCCGATGCGAGCAGTACTTC. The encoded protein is CAISDGQGRCEQYF.

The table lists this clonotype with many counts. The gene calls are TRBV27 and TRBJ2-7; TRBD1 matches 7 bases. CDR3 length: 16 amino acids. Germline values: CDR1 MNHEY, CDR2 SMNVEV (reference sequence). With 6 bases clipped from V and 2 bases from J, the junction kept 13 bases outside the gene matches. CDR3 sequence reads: CASRLRSSGTAYEQYF. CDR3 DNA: TGTGCCAGCAGGCTCCGGTCTTCTGGGACAGCCTACGAGCAGTACTTC.

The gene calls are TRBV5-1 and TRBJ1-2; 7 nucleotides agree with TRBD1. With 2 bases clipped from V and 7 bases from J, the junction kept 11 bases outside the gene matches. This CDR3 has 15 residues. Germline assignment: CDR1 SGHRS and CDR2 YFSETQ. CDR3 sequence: CASSFGLGTAGGYTF. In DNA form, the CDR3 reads TGCGCCAGCAGCTTTGGTCTTGGGACAGCTGGTGGCTACACCTTC.

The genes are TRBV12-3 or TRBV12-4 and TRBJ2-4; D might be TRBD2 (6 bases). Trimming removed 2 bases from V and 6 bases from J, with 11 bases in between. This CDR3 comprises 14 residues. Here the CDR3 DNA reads TGTGCCAGCAGTTTACAGGGAGGAGGAAACATTCAGTACTTC. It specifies CASSLQGGGNIQYF.

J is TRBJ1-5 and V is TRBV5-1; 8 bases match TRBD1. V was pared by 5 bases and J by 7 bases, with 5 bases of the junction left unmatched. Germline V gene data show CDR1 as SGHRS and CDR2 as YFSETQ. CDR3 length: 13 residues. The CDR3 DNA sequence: TGCGCCAGCAGACCAGACAGGGGCCAGCCCCAGCATTTT. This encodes CASRPDRGQPQHF. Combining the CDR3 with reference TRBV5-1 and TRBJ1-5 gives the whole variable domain KAGVTQTPRYLIKTRGQQVTLSCSPISGHRSVSWYQQTPGQGLQFLFEYFSETQRNKGNFPGRFSGRQFSNSRSEMNVSTLELGDSALYLCASRPDRGQPQHFGDGTRLSIL.

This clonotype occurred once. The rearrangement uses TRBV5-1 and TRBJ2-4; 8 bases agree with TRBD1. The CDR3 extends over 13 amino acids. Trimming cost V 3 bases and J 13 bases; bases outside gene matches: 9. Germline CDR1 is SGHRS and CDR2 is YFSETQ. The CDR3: CASSWTGYQEQYF. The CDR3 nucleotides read TGCGCCAGCAGCTGGACAGGGTATCAAGAGCAGTACTTC.

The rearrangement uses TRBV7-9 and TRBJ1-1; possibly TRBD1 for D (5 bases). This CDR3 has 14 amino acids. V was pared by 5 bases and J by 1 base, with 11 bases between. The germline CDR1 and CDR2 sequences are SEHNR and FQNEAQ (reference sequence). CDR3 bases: TGTGCCAGCAGCACCGAGACAGCGAACACTGAAGCTTTCTTT. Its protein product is CASSTETANTEAFF.

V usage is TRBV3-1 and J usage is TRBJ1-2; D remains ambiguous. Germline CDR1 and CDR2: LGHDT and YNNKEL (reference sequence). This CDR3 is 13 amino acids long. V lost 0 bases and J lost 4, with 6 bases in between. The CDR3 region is CASSQDQLYGYTF. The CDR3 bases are TGTGCCAGCAGCCAAGACCAACTCTATGGCTACACCTTC.

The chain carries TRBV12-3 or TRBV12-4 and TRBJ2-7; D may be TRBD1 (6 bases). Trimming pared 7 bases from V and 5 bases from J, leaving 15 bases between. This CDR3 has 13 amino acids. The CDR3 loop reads CASTWGQANEQYF. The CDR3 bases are TGTGCCAGCACCTGGGGGCAGGCCAACGAGCAGTACTTC.

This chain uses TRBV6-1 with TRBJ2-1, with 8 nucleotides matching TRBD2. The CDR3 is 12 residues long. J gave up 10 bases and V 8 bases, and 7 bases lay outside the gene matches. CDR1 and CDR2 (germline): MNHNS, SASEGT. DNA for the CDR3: TGTGCCAGCGCGGGAGGAGGGCGCGAGCAGTTCTTC. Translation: CASAGGGREQFF.

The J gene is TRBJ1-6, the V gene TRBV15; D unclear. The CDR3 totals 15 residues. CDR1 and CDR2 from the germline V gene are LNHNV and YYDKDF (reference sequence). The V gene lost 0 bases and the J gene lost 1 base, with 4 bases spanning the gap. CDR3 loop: CATSRDSSYNSPLHF. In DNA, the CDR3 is TGTGCCACCAGCAGAGACAGTTCCTATAATTCACCCCTCCACTTT.

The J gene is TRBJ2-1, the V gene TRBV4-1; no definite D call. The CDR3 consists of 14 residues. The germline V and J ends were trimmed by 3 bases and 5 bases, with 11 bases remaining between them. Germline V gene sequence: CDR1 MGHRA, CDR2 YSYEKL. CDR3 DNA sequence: TGCGCCAGCAGCCACGCTTCTGCCAACAATGAGCAGTTCTTC. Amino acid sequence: CASSHASANNEQFF.

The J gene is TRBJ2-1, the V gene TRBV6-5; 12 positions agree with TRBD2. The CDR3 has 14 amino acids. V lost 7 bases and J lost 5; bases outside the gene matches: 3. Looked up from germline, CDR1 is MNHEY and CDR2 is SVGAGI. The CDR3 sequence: CASTRTSGDNEQFF. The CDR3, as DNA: TGTGCCAGCACTAGGACTAGCGGGGACAATGAGCAGTTCTTC.

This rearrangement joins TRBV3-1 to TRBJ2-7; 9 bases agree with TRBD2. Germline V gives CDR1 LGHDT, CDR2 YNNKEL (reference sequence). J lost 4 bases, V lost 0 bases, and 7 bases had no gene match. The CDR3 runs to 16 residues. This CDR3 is CASSQDLRLAVYEQYF. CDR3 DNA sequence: TGTGCCAGCAGCCAAGATCTGAGACTAGCGGTTTACGAGCAGTACTTC.

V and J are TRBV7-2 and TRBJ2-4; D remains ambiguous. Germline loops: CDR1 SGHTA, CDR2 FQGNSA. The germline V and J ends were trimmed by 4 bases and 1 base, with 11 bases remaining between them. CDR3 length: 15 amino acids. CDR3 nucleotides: TGTGCCAGCAGCTCAACGGGTCCCGCCAAAAACATTCAGTACTTC. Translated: CASSSTGPAKNIQYF. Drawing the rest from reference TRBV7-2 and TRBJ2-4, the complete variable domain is GAGVSQSPSNKVTEKGKDVELRCDPISGHTALYWYRQSLGQGLEFLIYFQGNSAPDKSGLPSDRFSAERTGGSVSTLTIQRTQQEDSAVYLCASSSTGPAKNIQYFGAGTRLSVL.

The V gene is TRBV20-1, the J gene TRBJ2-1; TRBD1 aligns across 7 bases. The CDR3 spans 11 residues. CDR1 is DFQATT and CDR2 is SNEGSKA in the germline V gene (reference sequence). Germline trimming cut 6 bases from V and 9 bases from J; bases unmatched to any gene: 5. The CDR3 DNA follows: TGCAGTGCCACACAGGGGTTTGAGCAGTTCTTC. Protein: CSATQGFEQFF.

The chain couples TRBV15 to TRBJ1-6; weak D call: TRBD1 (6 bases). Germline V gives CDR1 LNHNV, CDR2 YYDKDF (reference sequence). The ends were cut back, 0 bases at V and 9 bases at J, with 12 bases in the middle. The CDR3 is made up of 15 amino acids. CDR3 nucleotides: TGTGCCACCAGCAGAGATAACAGGGAAGCTTCACCCCTCCACTTT. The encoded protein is CATSRDNREASPLHF.

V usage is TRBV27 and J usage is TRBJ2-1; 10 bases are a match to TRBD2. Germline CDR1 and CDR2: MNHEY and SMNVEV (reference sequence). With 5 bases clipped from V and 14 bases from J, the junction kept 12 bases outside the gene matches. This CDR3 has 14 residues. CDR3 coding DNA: TGTGCCAGCAGTCCGACACTAGCGGGAAGGCTGGAGTTCTTC. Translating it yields CASSPTLAGRLEFF.

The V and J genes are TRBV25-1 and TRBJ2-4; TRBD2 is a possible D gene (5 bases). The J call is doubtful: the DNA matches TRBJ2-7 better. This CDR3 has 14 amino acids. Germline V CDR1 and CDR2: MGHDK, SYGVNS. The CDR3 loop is CASSEYRTSYEQYF. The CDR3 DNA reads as TGTGCCAGCAGTGAATATCGAACTAGTTACGAGCAGTACTTC.

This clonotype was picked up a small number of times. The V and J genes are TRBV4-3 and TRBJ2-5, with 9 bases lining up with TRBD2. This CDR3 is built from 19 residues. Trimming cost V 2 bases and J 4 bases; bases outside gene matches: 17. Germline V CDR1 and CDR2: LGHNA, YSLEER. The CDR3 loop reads CASSQYLSRLAGTIETQYF. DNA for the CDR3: TGCGCCAGCAGCCAATATTTGAGCCGTCTAGCGGGGACCATAGAGACCCAGTACTTC.

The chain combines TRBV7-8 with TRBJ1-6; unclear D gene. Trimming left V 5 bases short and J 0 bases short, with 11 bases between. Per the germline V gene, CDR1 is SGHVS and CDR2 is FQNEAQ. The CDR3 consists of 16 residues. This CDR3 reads CASSPYTRSYNSPLHF. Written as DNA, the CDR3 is TGTGCCAGCAGCCCCTACACACGCTCCTATAATTCACCCCTCCACTTT.

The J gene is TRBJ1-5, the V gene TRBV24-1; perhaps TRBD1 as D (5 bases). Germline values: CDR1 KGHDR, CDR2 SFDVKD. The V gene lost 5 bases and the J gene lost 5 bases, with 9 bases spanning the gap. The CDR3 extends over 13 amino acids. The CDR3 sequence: CATSGGSHQPQHF. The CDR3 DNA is TGTGCCACCAGTGGGGGGTCACATCAGCCCCAGCATTTT.

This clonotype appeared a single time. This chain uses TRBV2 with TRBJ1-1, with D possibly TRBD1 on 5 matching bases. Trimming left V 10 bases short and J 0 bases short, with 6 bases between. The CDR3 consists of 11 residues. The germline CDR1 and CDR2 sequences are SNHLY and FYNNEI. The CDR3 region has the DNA TGTGCCAAGACAGTGAACACTGAAGCTTTCTTT. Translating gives CAKTVNTEAFF.

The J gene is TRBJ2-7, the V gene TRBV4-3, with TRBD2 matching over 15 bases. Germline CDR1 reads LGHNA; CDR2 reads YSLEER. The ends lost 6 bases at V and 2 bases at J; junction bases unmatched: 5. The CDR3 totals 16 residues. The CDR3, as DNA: TGCGCCAGCAGGAAGGGACTAGCGGGGGGAACCTACGAGCAGTACTTC. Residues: CASRKGLAGGTYEQYF.

For the CDR3, the DNA is TGTGCCAGCAGCTTAGGTGCTCCACCAACAGGGAACACTGAAGCTTTCTTT. Translation gives CASSLGAPPTGNTEAFF. The gene calls are TRBV7-2 and TRBJ1-1; D possibly corresponds to TRBD1 (5 bases). Trimming removed 1 base at V and 1 base at J, with 16 bases between. The germline gives CDR1 SGHTA, CDR2 FQGNSA. The length of the CDR3 is 17 residues.

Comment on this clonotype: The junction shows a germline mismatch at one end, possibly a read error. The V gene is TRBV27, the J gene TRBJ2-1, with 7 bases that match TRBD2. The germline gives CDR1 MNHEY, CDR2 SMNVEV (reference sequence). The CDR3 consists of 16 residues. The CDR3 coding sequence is TGTGCTAGCAGTTCCCTAGCGGTTAGCTCCTACAATGAGCAGTTCTTC. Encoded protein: CASSSLAVSSYNEQFF.

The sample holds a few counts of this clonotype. CDR3 sequence reads: CASSPTAEAFF. The DNA for the CDR3 is TGTGCCAGCAGTCCGACGGCTGAAGCTTTCTTT. This rearrangement joins TRBV7-9 to TRBJ1-1; D gene unclear. This CDR3 region has 11 residues. V lost 6 bases to trimming and J lost 6 bases, with 8 bases between them. Per germline, CDR1 SEHNR and CDR2 FQNEAQ (reference sequence).

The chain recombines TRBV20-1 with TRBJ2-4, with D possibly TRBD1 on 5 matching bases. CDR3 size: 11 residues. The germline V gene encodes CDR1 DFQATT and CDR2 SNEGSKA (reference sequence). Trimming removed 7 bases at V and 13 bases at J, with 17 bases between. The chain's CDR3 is CSVQTASGQYF. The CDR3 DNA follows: TGCAGTGTTCAGACAGCATCTGGGCAGTACTTC.